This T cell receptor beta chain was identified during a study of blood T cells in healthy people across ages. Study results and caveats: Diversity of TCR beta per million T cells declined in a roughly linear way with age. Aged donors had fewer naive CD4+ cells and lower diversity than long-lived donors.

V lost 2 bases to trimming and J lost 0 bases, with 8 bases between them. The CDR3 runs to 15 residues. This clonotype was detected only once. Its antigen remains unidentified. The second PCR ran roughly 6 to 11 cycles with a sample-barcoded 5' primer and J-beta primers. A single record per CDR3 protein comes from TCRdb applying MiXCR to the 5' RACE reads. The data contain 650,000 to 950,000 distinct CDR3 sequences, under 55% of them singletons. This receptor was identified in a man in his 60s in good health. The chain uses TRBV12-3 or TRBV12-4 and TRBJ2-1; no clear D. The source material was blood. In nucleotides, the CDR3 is TGTGCCAGCAGTTTACGAGCGAGCTCCTACAATGAGCAGTTCTTC. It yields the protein CASSLRASSYNEQFF.